This T cell receptor beta chain was captured in a study of cytomegalovirus exposure and HLA in healthy donors. Findings and limits, study-wide: The study assumed roughly uniform donor sequencing depth for presence/absence analyses. Prior analysis indicated that the majority of TCR beta V segments exhibited productivity approximately 90% or approximately 30% of the time.

This CDR3 contains 16 residues. Germline loops: CDR1 LNHNV, CDR2 YYDKDF (reference sequence). The V and J ends lost 0 bases and 0 bases respectively, with 9 bases between them. The PCR had 60 Vbeta and 13 Jbeta primers. Clones were read by immunoSEQ multiplex PCR, and TCRdb kept only the in-frame ones, dropping some. The sample lists 100,000 to 150,000 clones, about 78% seen once, with approximately 3.8% in the top ten. Notes on this clone: Its antigen is unknown.

V gene TRBV15 combines with J gene TRBJ1-3; D not certain. The sequenced sample was PBMCs. The sequence came from a man aged 25-40 years in good health and CMV-seronegative. Here the CDR3 DNA reads TGTGCCACCAGCAGAGAAATAACCTACTCTGGAAACACCATATATTTT. Protein: CATSREITYSGNTIYF.